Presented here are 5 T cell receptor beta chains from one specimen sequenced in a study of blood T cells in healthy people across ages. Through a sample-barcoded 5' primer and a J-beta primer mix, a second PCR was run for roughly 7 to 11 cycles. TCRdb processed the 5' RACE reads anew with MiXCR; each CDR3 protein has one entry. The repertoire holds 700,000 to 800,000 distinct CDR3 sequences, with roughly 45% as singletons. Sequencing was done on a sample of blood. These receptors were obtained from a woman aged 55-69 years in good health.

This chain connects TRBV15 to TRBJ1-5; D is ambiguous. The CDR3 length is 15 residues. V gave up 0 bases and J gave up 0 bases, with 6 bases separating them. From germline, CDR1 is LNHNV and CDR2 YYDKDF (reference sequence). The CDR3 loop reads CATSRDRYSNQPQHF. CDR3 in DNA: TGTGCCACCAGCAGAGACAGATATAGCAATCAGCCCCAGCATTTT.

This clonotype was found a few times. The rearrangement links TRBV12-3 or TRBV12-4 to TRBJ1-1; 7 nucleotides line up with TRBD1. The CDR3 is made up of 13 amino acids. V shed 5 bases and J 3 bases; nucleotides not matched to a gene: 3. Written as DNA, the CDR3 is TGTGCCAGCAGTGGGGACAGCTACACTGAAGCTTTCTTT. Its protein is CASSGDSYTEAFF.

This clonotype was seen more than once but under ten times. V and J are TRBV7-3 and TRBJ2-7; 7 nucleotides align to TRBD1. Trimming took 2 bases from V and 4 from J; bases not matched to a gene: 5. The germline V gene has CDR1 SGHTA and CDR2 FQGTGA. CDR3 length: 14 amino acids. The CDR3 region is CASSLDRDSYEQYF. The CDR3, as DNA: TGTGCCAGCAGCTTAGACAGGGATTCATACGAGCAGTACTTC.

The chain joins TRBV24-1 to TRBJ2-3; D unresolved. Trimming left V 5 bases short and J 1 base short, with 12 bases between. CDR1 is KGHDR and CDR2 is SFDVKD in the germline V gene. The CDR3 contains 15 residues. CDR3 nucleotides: TGTGCCACCAGTGTTGCCGTGGATGGCACAGATACGCAGTATTTT. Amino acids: CATSVAVDGTDTQYF.

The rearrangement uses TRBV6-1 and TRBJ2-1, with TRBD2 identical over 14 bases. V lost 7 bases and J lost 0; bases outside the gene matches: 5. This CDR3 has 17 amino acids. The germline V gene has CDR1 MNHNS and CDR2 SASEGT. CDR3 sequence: CASTGLAGGYSYNEQFF. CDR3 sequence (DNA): TGTGCCAGCACCGGACTAGCGGGAGGCTACTCCTACAATGAGCAGTTCTTC.